This TCR beta chain is drawn from a study of CXCR3-negative and CXCR3-positive naive CD8 T cells. The study made its TRB cDNA libraries by 5' RACE, adding UMI labels. No DNA is given; TCRdb re-called the 5' RACE reads and lists each CDR3 protein once. This repertoire includes 20,000 to 25,000 distinct CDR3 sequences. This CDR3 is built from 15 residues. The V and J genes are TRBV12-3 or TRBV12-4 and TRBJ2-7; TCRdb outputs TRBD1, but without DNA this stays unchecked. The origin of this receptor is a human donor in good health. Some clones in this sample may be carry-over from other donors' samples. The specimen was memory CD8+ T cells from blood. The CDR3 protein is CASSARTGSGYEQYF.